The rows below give T cell receptor beta chains drawn from one sample of a study of human T cells and chemical hapten exposure. TCRdb independently ran MiXCR on the RACE reads; one entry per CDR3 protein. Here the sample spans approximately 91,000 distinct CDR3 sequences, 11% being singletons. The starting material was whole blood, obtained in connection with sensitization to the hapten diphenylcyclopropenone (DPC). These receptors were taken from a man younger than 35 with alopecia areata. Some clones in this sample may be carry-over from other donors' samples. The CDR3 runs from the conserved cysteine through the conserved F or W. The D gene is left open where the match is weak. Clone size is not always given. Where it is, it says once, few, many or a class for expanded clones.

abundance: .
j_gene: TRBJ2-4
d_gene: TRBD1
v_gene: TRBV29-1
CDR3nt: TGCAGCGTGGCCGGGACAGAGCTAGCCAAAAACATTCAGTACTTC
CDR3aa: CSVAGTELAKNIQYF

abundance: few
j_gene: TRBJ2-1
d_gene: .
v_gene: TRBV9
CDR3nt: TGTGCCAGCAGCGTTGTGAGTAACTATGAGCAGTTCTTC
CDR3aa: CASSVVSNYEQFF

abundance: many
j_gene: TRBJ2-3
d_gene: .
v_gene: TRBV3-1
CDR3nt: TGTGCCAGCAGCCAAGCGGAGGGGATAGATACGCAGTATTTT
CDR3aa: CASSQAEGIDTQYF

abundance: few
j_gene: TRBJ2-1
d_gene: .
v_gene: TRBV4-3
CDR3nt: TGCGCCAGCAGCCAAGACGGAATGGGCTACAGCTCCTACAATGAGCAGTTCTTC
CDR3aa: CASSQDGMGYSSYNEQFF

abundance: many
j_gene: TRBJ1-5
d_gene: .
v_gene: TRBV19
CDR3nt: TGTGCCAGCAACCCCGTGTTTAAGGGAGGTTCCAGCAATCAGCCCCAGCATTTT
CDR3aa: CASNPVFKGGSSNQPQHF

abundance: .
j_gene: TRBJ2-5
d_gene: .
v_gene: TRBV7-2
CDR3nt: TGTGCCAGCAACGACCGGGACACCCAAGAGACCCAGTACTTC
CDR3aa: CASNDRDTQETQYF

abundance: few
j_gene: TRBJ1-5
d_gene: .
v_gene: TRBV6-6
CDR3nt: TGTGCCAGCAGTTACTATGCAGGGGATCAGCCCCAGCATTTT
CDR3aa: CASSYYAGDQPQHF

abundance: .
j_gene: TRBJ1-5
d_gene: .
v_gene: TRBV20-1
CDR3nt: TGCAGTGCTGGAGATAGCAATCAGCCCCAGCATTTT
CDR3aa: CSAGDSNQPQHF

abundance: few
j_gene: TRBJ2-5
d_gene: TRBD1
v_gene: TRBV9
CDR3nt: TGTGCCAGCAGCGAGCAGGGGGCAGAGACCCAGTACTTC
CDR3aa: CASSEQGAETQYF

abundance: .
j_gene: TRBJ1-3
d_gene: .
v_gene: TRBV7-9
CDR3nt: TGTGCCAGCAGCCGCGAGAGGGCCTCTGGAAACACCATATATTTT
CDR3aa: CASSRERASGNTIYF

abundance: .
j_gene: TRBJ1-1
d_gene: TRBD1
v_gene: TRBV7-2
CDR3nt: TGTGCCAGCAGCTCAGACAGGGTCCCACTTTCTGAAGCTTTCTTT
CDR3aa: CASSSDRVPLSEAFF

abundance: few
j_gene: TRBJ2-1
d_gene: .
v_gene: TRBV7-9
CDR3nt: TGTGCCAGCAGAACCGGGAGCTACAATGAGCAGTTCTTC
CDR3aa: CASRTGSYNEQFF

abundance: many
j_gene: TRBJ1-1
d_gene: .
v_gene: TRBV7-3
CDR3nt: TGTGCCAGCAGCTCTTCCGGGTCCCCTGAAGCTTTCTTT
CDR3aa: CASSSSGSPEAFF

abundance: few
j_gene: TRBJ2-1
d_gene: .
v_gene: TRBV29-1
CDR3nt: TGCAGCGGATGGGTTCTCCCGTACAATGAGCAGTTCTTC
CDR3aa: CSGWVLPYNEQFF

abundance: .
j_gene: TRBJ2-2
d_gene: .
v_gene: TRBV2
CDR3nt: TGTGCCAGCAGTGAATCGGTCGCCAGTTCCACCGGGGAGCTGTTTTTT
CDR3aa: CASSESVASSTGELFF

abundance: .
j_gene: TRBJ1-1
d_gene: .
v_gene: TRBV18
CDR3nt: TGTGCCAGCTCACCAAGACAGAAGAACACTGAAGCTTTCTTT
CDR3aa: CASSPRQKNTEAFF

abundance: .
j_gene: TRBJ2-1
d_gene: TRBD2
v_gene: TRBV6-4
CDR3nt: TGTGCCAGCAGTGAAGCGGGGGGCTCCTACAATGAGCAGTTCTTC
CDR3aa: CASSEAGGSYNEQFF

abundance: many
j_gene: TRBJ2-1
d_gene: .
v_gene: TRBV29-1
CDR3nt: TGCAGCGTTGAAGATCAAGGAGGGGGCCAGTTCGATGAGCAGTTCTTC
CDR3aa: CSVEDQGGGQFDEQFF

abundance: many
j_gene: TRBJ1-1
d_gene: TRBD1
v_gene: TRBV7-2
CDR3nt: TGTGCCAGCAGCTTAGGACAGGGGCTGGGCACTGAAGCTTTCTTT
CDR3aa: CASSLGQGLGTEAFF

abundance: .
j_gene: TRBJ2-3
d_gene: .
v_gene: TRBV7-8
CDR3nt: TGTGCCAGCAGCTTAGCGCGATGGGAAACTAGCACAGATACGCAGTATTTT
CDR3aa: CASSLARWETSTDTQYF

abundance: .
j_gene: TRBJ1-2
d_gene: .
v_gene: TRBV7-2
CDR3nt: TGTGCCAGCAGCCCCCCGGGATCTAACTATGGCTACACCTTC
CDR3aa: CASSPPGSNYGYTF

abundance: few
j_gene: TRBJ2-3
d_gene: .
v_gene: TRBV7-2
CDR3nt: TGTGCCAGCACCTCGGCGACTGATACGCAGTATTTT
CDR3aa: CASTSATDTQYF

abundance: many
j_gene: TRBJ2-2
d_gene: TRBD1
v_gene: TRBV7-3
CDR3nt: TGTGCCAGCAGCTTAACGCCGGGGACAGGGCACACCGGGGAGCTGTTTTTT
CDR3aa: CASSLTPGTGHTGELFF

abundance: few
j_gene: TRBJ2-7
d_gene: .
v_gene: TRBV27
CDR3nt: TGTGCCAGCAGTCGATCCACAGCCTACGAGCAGTACTTC
CDR3aa: CASSRSTAYEQYF

abundance: many
j_gene: TRBJ2-7
d_gene: .
v_gene: TRBV10-3
CDR3nt: TGTGCCATCAGTGAAGGGGGGCCCCCCTACGAGCAGTACTTC
CDR3aa: CAISEGGPPYEQYF

abundance: .
j_gene: TRBJ1-5
d_gene: .
v_gene: TRBV27
CDR3nt: TGTGCCAGCAGTTTATTGGCAGCGAGCAATCAGCCCCAGCATTTT
CDR3aa: CASSLLAASNQPQHF

abundance: few
j_gene: TRBJ1-3
d_gene: .
v_gene: TRBV11-2
CDR3nt: TGTGCCAGCAGCCGCTTGGAGTTCTCTGGAAACACCATATATTTT
CDR3aa: CASSRLEFSGNTIYF

abundance: few
j_gene: TRBJ1-1
d_gene: TRBD1
v_gene: TRBV6-5
CDR3nt: TGTGCCAGCAGTGAAAGCAGGGGGCTTGAAGCTTTCTTT
CDR3aa: CASSESRGLEAFF

abundance: many
j_gene: TRBJ1-1
d_gene: .
v_gene: TRBV6-6
CDR3nt: TGTGCCAGCAGGTTAGACACTGAAGCTTTCTTT
CDR3aa: CASRLDTEAFF

abundance: few
j_gene: TRBJ1-1
d_gene: .
v_gene: TRBV6-2/TRBV6-3
CDR3nt: TGTGCCAGCAAGGACGTCTTCCGGAGGACTGAAGCTTTCTTT
CDR3aa: CASKDVFRRTEAFF

abundance: few
j_gene: TRBJ1-4
d_gene: .
v_gene: TRBV7-9
CDR3nt: TGTGCCAGCAGCTCTCAGGGAACGTATGAAAAACTGTTTTTT
CDR3aa: CASSSQGTYEKLFF

abundance: .
j_gene: TRBJ2-3
d_gene: .
v_gene: TRBV12-3/TRBV12-4
CDR3nt: TGTGCCAGCAGTTCGGGCAGCCTAAGCACAGATACGCAGTATTTT
CDR3aa: CASSSGSLSTDTQYF

abundance: many
j_gene: TRBJ2-2
d_gene: .
v_gene: TRBV6-2/TRBV6-3
CDR3nt: TGTGCCAGCAGTTACAGGGGCGCTTCGCCCGGGGAGCTGTTTTTT
CDR3aa: CASSYRGASPGELFF

abundance: .
j_gene: TRBJ2-3
d_gene: TRBD1
v_gene: TRBV7-8
CDR3nt: TGTGCCAGCAGCTTCCTGTCCCGGGACAGGGGAGATACGCAGTATTTT
CDR3aa: CASSFLSRDRGDTQYF

abundance: few
j_gene: TRBJ1-6
d_gene: .
v_gene: TRBV16
CDR3nt: TGTGCCAGCAGCCAAGGGGCAGATTCACCCCTCCACTTT
CDR3aa: CASSQGADSPLHF

abundance: many
j_gene: TRBJ1-1
d_gene: TRBD1
v_gene: TRBV5-5
CDR3nt: TGTGCCAGCAGCTTGGGGGACAGGAAGGTCGGTTTCGTAGCTTTCTTT
CDR3aa: CASSLGDRKVGFVAFF

abundance: few
j_gene: TRBJ2-5
d_gene: .
v_gene: TRBV9
CDR3nt: TGTGCCAGCAGCGTAGGCGGTAGCCGAGAGACCCAGTACTTC
CDR3aa: CASSVGGSRETQYF

abundance: .
j_gene: TRBJ2-2
d_gene: .
v_gene: TRBV6-5
CDR3nt: TGTGCCAGCAGTTACCCCACAGGGACCGGGGAGCTGTTTTTT
CDR3aa: CASSYPTGTGELFF

abundance: .
j_gene: TRBJ2-1
d_gene: .
v_gene: TRBV11-2
CDR3nt: TGTGCCAGCAGCACCGGGGCCTACAATGAGCAGTTCTTC
CDR3aa: CASSTGAYNEQFF

abundance: .
j_gene: TRBJ2-1
d_gene: .
v_gene: TRBV6-2/TRBV6-3
CDR3nt: TGTGCCACCCGGGGGTCTTCCTACAATGAGCAGTTCTTC
CDR3aa: CATRGSSYNEQFF

abundance: many
j_gene: TRBJ2-3
d_gene: .
v_gene: TRBV15
CDR3nt: TGTGCCACCAGCAGAAAAGACGCAGATACGCAGTATTTT
CDR3aa: CATSRKDADTQYF

abundance: .
j_gene: TRBJ2-1
d_gene: TRBD2
v_gene: TRBV6-1
CDR3nt: TGTGCCAGCAGTTTCGGGACTAACAATGAGCAGTTCTTC
CDR3aa: CASSFGTNNEQFF

abundance: .
j_gene: TRBJ2-5
d_gene: TRBD2
v_gene: TRBV5-1
CDR3nt: TGCGCCAGCAGCTTGGTCGCGGGGGGGCCGGTGACCCAGTACTTC
CDR3aa: CASSLVAGGPVTQYF

abundance: many
j_gene: TRBJ1-1
d_gene: .
v_gene: TRBV6-5
CDR3nt: TGTGCCAGCAGTTACGACGGGTTGGTTCGGGGGGAATCTTTCTTT
CDR3aa: CASSYDGLVRGESFF

abundance: many
j_gene: TRBJ2-1
d_gene: .
v_gene: TRBV11-2
CDR3nt: TGTGCCAGCAGCTTAGGACAGACCCTCCCGTTCTTC
CDR3aa: CASSLGQTLPFF

abundance: few
j_gene: TRBJ2-3
d_gene: TRBD2
v_gene: TRBV7-6
CDR3nt: TGTGCCAGCAGCTTAGAAGACAATTCCCCAGCGGGGGAGTCAGATACGCAGTATTTT
CDR3aa: CASSLEDNSPAGESDTQYF